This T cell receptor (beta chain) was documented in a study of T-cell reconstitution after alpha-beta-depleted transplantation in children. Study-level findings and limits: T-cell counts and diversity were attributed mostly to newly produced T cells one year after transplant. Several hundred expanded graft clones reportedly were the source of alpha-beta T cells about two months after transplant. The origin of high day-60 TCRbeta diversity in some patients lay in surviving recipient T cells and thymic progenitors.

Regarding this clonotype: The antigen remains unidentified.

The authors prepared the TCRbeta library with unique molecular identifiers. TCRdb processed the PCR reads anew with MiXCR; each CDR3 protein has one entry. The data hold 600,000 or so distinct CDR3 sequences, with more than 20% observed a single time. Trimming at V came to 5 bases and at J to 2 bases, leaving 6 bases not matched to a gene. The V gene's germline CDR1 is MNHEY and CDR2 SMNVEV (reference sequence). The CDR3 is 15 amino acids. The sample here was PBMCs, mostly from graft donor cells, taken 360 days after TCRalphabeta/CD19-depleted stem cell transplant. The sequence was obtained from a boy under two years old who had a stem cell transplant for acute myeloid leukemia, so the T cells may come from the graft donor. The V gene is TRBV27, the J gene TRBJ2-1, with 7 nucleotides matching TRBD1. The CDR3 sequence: CASSITGATYNEQFF. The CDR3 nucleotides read TGTGCCAGCAGTATCACAGGGGCGACCTACAATGAGCAGTTCTTC.